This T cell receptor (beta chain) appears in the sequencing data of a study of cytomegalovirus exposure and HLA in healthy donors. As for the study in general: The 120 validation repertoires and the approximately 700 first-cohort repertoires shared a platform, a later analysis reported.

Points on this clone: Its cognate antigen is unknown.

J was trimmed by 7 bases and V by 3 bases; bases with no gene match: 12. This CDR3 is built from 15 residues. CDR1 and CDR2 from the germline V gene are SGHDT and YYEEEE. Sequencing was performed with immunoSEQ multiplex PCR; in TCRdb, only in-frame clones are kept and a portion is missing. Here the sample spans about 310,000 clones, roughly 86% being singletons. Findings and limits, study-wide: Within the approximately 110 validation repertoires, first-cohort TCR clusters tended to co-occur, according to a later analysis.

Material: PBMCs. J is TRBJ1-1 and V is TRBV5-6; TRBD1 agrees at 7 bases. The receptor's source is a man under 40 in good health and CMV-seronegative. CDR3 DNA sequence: TGTGCCAGCAGCTGGAACAGGGGTAGCTCCATTGAAGCTTTCTTT. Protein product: CASSWNRGSSIEAFF.